Listed below are T cell receptor beta chains from one sample, sequenced in a study of blood T cell repertoires in COVID-19. Libraries were prepared by immunoSEQ multiplex PCR; TCRdb keeps only in-frame clonotypes and omits some of them. The data hold a few hundred thousand clones, with about nine tenths observed a single time. The sequenced sample was peripheral blood. All receptors derive from a man aged 45 to 65 with acute or convalescent COVID-19. CDR3s leave out the opening cysteine and the closing phenylalanine or tryptophan.

v_gene: TRBV3-1/TRBV3-2
j_gene: TRBJ2-7
CDR3aa: ASSQGTDGPYEQY

v_gene: TRBV19
j_gene: TRBJ1-5
CDR3aa: ASSKGTKNQPQH

v_gene: TRBV3-1/TRBV3-2
j_gene: TRBJ2-7
CDR3aa: ASSQGWTNEQY

v_gene: TRBV7-2
j_gene: TRBJ1-4
CDR3aa: ASSLSRVNEKLF

v_gene: TRBV6-2/TRBV6-3
j_gene: TRBJ1-2
CDR3aa: ASSYDRDYGYT

v_gene: TRBV18
j_gene: TRBJ1-1
CDR3aa: ASSPYTREEAF

v_gene: TRBV6-5
j_gene: TRBJ1-1
CDR3aa: ASSYGSIGDTHEAF

v_gene: TRBV9
j_gene: TRBJ2-1
CDR3aa: ASSRPQGLALHNEQF

v_gene: TRBV11-3
j_gene: TRBJ2-7
CDR3aa: ASSLRDRDYEQY

v_gene: TRBV6-5
j_gene: TRBJ1-2
CDR3aa: ASSYFGSRANYGYT

v_gene: TRBV14
j_gene: TRBJ1-2
CDR3aa: ASSNRRTSGYT

v_gene: TRBV5-6
j_gene: TRBJ1-5
CDR3aa: ASSLRTGVQPQH

v_gene: TRBV7-6
j_gene: TRBJ1-4
CDR3aa: ASSFGQPGQLNEKLF

v_gene: TRBV7-2
j_gene: TRBJ1-2
CDR3aa: ASSPAPGQGSDGYT

v_gene: TRBV5-1
j_gene: TRBJ1-1
CDR3aa: ASSLDFGNTEAF

v_gene: TRBV15
j_gene: TRBJ1-4
CDR3aa: ATSRDGGANERVF

v_gene: TRBV19
j_gene: TRBJ2-7
CDR3aa: ATHLGQGPGEQY

v_gene: TRBV27
j_gene: TRBJ2-2
CDR3aa: ASSLSRNTGELF

v_gene: TRBV6-5
j_gene: TRBJ2-3
CDR3aa: ASGASTDTQY

v_gene: TRBV11-3
j_gene: TRBJ1-1
CDR3aa: ASSWGQSTEAF

v_gene: TRBV7-8
j_gene: TRBJ2-6
CDR3aa: ASSPPRSGANVLT

v_gene: TRBV5-1
j_gene: TRBJ2-1
CDR3aa: ASSPRGAPILGEQF

v_gene: TRBV5-4
j_gene: TRBJ1-2
CDR3aa: ASSRGTDSNYGYT

v_gene: TRBV27
j_gene: TRBJ2-7
CDR3aa: ASSFMGPYEQY

v_gene: TRBV18
j_gene: TRBJ1-1
CDR3aa: ASSPNPNRGDTEAF

v_gene: TRBV18
j_gene: TRBJ1-5
CDR3aa: ASSPTGKGQPQH

v_gene: TRBV18
j_gene: TRBJ1-2
CDR3aa: ASSQSQAEGYT

v_gene: TRBV7-8
j_gene: TRBJ1-2
CDR3aa: ASSSSRQNYGYT

v_gene: TRBV5-1
j_gene: TRBJ2-1
CDR3aa: ASSLALYNEQF

v_gene: TRBV6-5
j_gene: TRBJ1-2
CDR3aa: AAAGQGGELHGYT

v_gene: TRBV19
j_gene: TRBJ1-2
CDR3aa: ASSPGLRGGYT

v_gene: TRBV19
j_gene: TRBJ1-1
CDR3aa: ASRPGGSVTEAF

v_gene: TRBV27
j_gene: TRBJ1-6
CDR3aa: ASRPWAGRSYNSPLH

v_gene: TRBV5-6
j_gene: TRBJ2-1
CDR3aa: ASRFFPSGTSGGNEQF

v_gene: TRBV5-6
j_gene: TRBJ1-2
CDR3aa: ASSLGGQGNYGYT

v_gene: TRBV5-5
j_gene: TRBJ2-2
CDR3aa: ASSRGGYTGELF

v_gene: TRBV5-1
j_gene: TRBJ1-2
CDR3aa: ASSPGEGTYGYT

v_gene: TRBV6-5
j_gene: TRBJ1-1
CDR3aa: ASMRQGGNAEAF

v_gene: TRBV5-5
j_gene: TRBJ2-7
CDR3aa: ASSFLHGGYEQY

v_gene: TRBV7-3
j_gene: TRBJ2-7
CDR3aa: ASSWRQGYEQY

v_gene: TRBV7-8
j_gene: TRBJ1-4
CDR3aa: ASSATVATNEKLF

v_gene: TRBV3-1/TRBV3-2
j_gene: TRBJ1-1
CDR3aa: ASKMGTGTNTEAF

v_gene: TRBV27
j_gene: TRBJ2-5
CDR3aa: ASSGTGGLKTQY

v_gene: TRBV5-4
j_gene: TRBJ2-3
CDR3aa: ASSQLAGRGADTQY

v_gene: TRBV10-1
j_gene: TRBJ2-3
CDR3aa: ASPYFTDTQY

v_gene: TRBV12-3/TRBV12-4
j_gene: TRBJ1-1
CDR3aa: ASSSGTFGAF

v_gene: TRBV19
j_gene: TRBJ1-1
CDR3aa: ASSLPRVNTEAF

v_gene: TRBV6-6
j_gene: TRBJ1-6
CDR3aa: ASSPTVNSGTVNSPLH